Sequencing of this T cell receptor (beta chain) was carried out in a study of beta chain features in type 1 diabetes. Study-level findings and limits: All four CD4+ subsets from Type 1 diabetes patients carried moderately but significantly shorter TCRB CDR3s. A greater similarity of naive, central memory and Treg TCRB repertoires was seen among patients than among healthy donors.

In this sample, this clone turned up a few times. Its target is unknown. TCRB transcripts that were expressed got sequenced, as all of the isolated RNA had been reverse transcribed. The table came from immunoSEQ multiplex PCR; TCRdb's copy has only in-frame clones and leaves some out. The table records hundreds of thousands of clones, about an eighth of them present only once. The sequencing sample was made of naive CD4+ T cells from blood. This receptor was obtained from a woman aged 18-29 years in good health.

The CDR3 loop is CATSLGRAHTFTDTQYF. The CDR3, as DNA: TGTGCCACCTCGTTGGGTAGAGCCCACACCTTCACAGATACGCAGTATTTT. The chain is built from TRBV27 and TRBJ2-3; D gene unclear. Germline values: CDR1 MNHEY, CDR2 SMNVEV (reference sequence). This CDR3 region has 17 residues. V was shortened by 10 bases and J by 2 bases, with 25 bases between the two germline ends.